One TCR beta chain is described in this entry. The sample originates from a study of blood T cell repertoires in COVID-19. Study-level information: Acute-phase and convalescent COVID-19 samples originated in the United States, Italy and Spain. T cells, B-cell-depleted T cells, or PBMCs provided the cDNA or gDNA that served as material.

Original data processing: Amplifying reference gene primers gave estimates of nucleated cell counts. Only in-frame clones appear in the TCRdb table, and some are missing; sequencing was by immunoSEQ multiplex PCR. The V and J calls and clone size were taken over from that table, and D and trimming were inferred from the DNA. The sample has around 50,000 clones; approximately 87% are singletons. The ends were cut back, 3 bases at V and 0 bases at J, with 9 bases in the middle. Germline V gives CDR1 LGHDT, CDR2 YNNKEL (reference sequence). The CDR3 sequence is 15 residues long. Sequenced sample: peripheral blood. The clonotype originates from a human donor in a cohort sampled during active COVID-19. V is TRBV3-1 (or the pseudogene TRBV3-2) and J is TRBJ1-5; perhaps TRBD1 as D (6 bases). CDR3 loop: CASSQGHNSNQPQHF. The CDR3 DNA sequence: TGTGCCAGCAGCCAGGGACACAATAGCAATCAGCCCCAGCATTTT.